This T cell receptor beta chain was observed in a study of regulatory T cells in long-lasting Graves disease. Looking at the study overall: Graves' patients with a new diagnosis had received antithyroid drugs under 3 months. Study-level points and caveats: New patients shared fewer public clonotypes (966) than persistent patients did (roughly 2,500).

V lost 5 bases and J 0 bases, leaving 7 bases between the germline ends. Germline loops: CDR1 MNHEY, CDR2 SVGEGT. The CDR3 runs 14 residues. Relying on iRepertoire HTBI primers and Arm-PCR of CDR3 regions, the team built TCR beta libraries. One entry per CDR3 protein, called by TCRdb with MiXCR from the multiplex PCR reads. The sample has a few hundred thousand distinct CDR3 sequences; less than 20% are singletons. As for time point: newly diagnosed GD, antithyroid drugs for less than 3 months. PBMCs provided the RNA from which the TCR library was made. This clonotype was found a few times. What it binds is not known. This sample also belongs to another study, concerning T cells in Graves' hyperthyroidism and ophthalmopathy.

The V call is TRBV6-2 or TRBV6-3, the J call TRBJ2-2; no definite D call. Material: peripheral blood mononuclear cells (PBMCs), obtained at new diagnosis, from a patient treated with antithyroid drugs. The TCR was taken from a woman aged 18-29 years with Graves disease. The CDR3 loop is CASSVSTNTGELFF. The CDR3 coding sequence is TGTGCCAGCAGTGTTTCGACGAACACCGGGGAGCTGTTTTTT.